This TCR beta chain was sequenced during a study of OX40 agonist ivuxolimab in advanced cancers. Study overall: Males comprised 82.7% of the group, whose mean age was about 62 years (range 23 to 79).

Turning to this clone: What it binds is not known.

The CDR3 has 18 residues. Germline values: CDR1 SGHVS, CDR2 FNYEAQ. J gave up 4 bases and V 3 bases, and 16 bases lay outside the gene matches. Study-wide results and caveats: At 0.1-3.0 mg/kg, partial responders had clonal expansion among the lowest observed. Some patients without response likewise showed low normalized clonal expansion.

Only in-frame clones appear in the TCRdb table, and some are missing; sequencing was by immunoSEQ multiplex PCR. The sample consists of about 77,000 clones, nearly 90% of them appearing once. The source material was CD4+ or CD8+ T cells sorted from blood, sampled in a trial of the OX40 agonist ivuxolimab. J is TRBJ1-1 and V is TRBV7-6; 8 nucleotides line up with TRBD1. This TCR was sampled from an adult with an advanced solid tumor such as melanoma, head and neck, liver or kidney cancer. The CDR3 spells CASSLGQGAFGRATEAFF. The CDR3 coding sequence is TGTGCCAGCAGCTTGGGCCAGGGGGCTTTTGGGAGGGCCACTGAAGCTTTCTTT.